The source of this TCR beta chain is a study of radiotherapy plus CTLA-4 blockade in lung cancer. For the study at large: For 18% of patients, objective responses occurred, and approximately 31% had disease control. Study-level points and caveats: Tumor-derived TCR clones expanded in blood after radiotherapy plus ipilimumab.

Ipilimumab CTLA-4 blockade and focal radiation were given to patients with chemo-refractory metastatic non-small-cell lung cancer. Details on this clone: The antigen is unknown.

The protocol was immunoSEQ multiplex PCR, while the TCRdb copy is restricted to in-frame clones and leaves out a portion. The repertoire holds roughly 100,000 clones, over 75% seen once, with roughly 2.5% in the top ten. CDR1 SEHNR and CDR2 FQNEAQ come from the germline V gene (reference sequence). The junction had 6 bases not matched to a gene; V was cut back by 4 bases and J by 1 base. This CDR3 spans 15 amino acids. This receptor was identified in a human donor with non-small cell lung cancer that progressed on radiotherapy plus ipilimumab. Some clones in this sample may be carry-over from other donors' samples. Sample: peripheral blood, taken from a patient treated with radiotherapy plus ipilimumab. J is TRBJ1-1 and V is TRBV7-9; TRBD1 agrees at 7 bases. For the CDR3, the DNA is TGTGCCAGCAGCTCCAGACAGGGAGGGAACACTGAAGCTTTCTTT. Protein sequence: CASSSRQGGNTEAFF.